This TCR beta chain was sequenced during a study of shared clonotypes between healthy human individuals. In the study overall: Per-donor plates numbered three CD4 naive, three CD4 memory, two CD8 naive and one CD8 memory.

V lost 7 bases, J lost 5 bases, and 8 bases stayed unmatched. CDR1 is SQVTM and CDR2 is ANQGSEA in the germline V gene. The CDR3 totals 13 residues. The donors, all of them Caucasian adults, lived in Nashville, Tennessee. Evenly divided among several immunoSEQ plates was the genomic DNA of each subset. Original processing methods: ImmunoSEQ yielded junction-only sequences lacking quality scores, so filtering differed. Sequencing was performed with immunoSEQ multiplex PCR; in TCRdb, only in-frame clones are kept and a portion is missing. V and J calls plus clone size are reproduced from that table; the DNA served to infer D and trimming. The sample lists approximately 2.1 million clones, 80% to 95% occurring once. This clone was counted between two and nine times.

This TCR was sampled from a man aged 18 to 29 in good health. Some clones in this sample may be carry-over from other donors' samples. The rearrangement links TRBV29-1 to TRBJ1-1; 9 bases align to TRBD1. Sequenced input: naive CD4+ T cells from PBMCs. Subset of the sample: CD45RA+ positively selected. For the CDR3, the DNA is TGCAGCGCCTCGGGACAGGGAGTTACTGAAGCTTTCTTT. Translation gives CSASGQGVTEAFF.